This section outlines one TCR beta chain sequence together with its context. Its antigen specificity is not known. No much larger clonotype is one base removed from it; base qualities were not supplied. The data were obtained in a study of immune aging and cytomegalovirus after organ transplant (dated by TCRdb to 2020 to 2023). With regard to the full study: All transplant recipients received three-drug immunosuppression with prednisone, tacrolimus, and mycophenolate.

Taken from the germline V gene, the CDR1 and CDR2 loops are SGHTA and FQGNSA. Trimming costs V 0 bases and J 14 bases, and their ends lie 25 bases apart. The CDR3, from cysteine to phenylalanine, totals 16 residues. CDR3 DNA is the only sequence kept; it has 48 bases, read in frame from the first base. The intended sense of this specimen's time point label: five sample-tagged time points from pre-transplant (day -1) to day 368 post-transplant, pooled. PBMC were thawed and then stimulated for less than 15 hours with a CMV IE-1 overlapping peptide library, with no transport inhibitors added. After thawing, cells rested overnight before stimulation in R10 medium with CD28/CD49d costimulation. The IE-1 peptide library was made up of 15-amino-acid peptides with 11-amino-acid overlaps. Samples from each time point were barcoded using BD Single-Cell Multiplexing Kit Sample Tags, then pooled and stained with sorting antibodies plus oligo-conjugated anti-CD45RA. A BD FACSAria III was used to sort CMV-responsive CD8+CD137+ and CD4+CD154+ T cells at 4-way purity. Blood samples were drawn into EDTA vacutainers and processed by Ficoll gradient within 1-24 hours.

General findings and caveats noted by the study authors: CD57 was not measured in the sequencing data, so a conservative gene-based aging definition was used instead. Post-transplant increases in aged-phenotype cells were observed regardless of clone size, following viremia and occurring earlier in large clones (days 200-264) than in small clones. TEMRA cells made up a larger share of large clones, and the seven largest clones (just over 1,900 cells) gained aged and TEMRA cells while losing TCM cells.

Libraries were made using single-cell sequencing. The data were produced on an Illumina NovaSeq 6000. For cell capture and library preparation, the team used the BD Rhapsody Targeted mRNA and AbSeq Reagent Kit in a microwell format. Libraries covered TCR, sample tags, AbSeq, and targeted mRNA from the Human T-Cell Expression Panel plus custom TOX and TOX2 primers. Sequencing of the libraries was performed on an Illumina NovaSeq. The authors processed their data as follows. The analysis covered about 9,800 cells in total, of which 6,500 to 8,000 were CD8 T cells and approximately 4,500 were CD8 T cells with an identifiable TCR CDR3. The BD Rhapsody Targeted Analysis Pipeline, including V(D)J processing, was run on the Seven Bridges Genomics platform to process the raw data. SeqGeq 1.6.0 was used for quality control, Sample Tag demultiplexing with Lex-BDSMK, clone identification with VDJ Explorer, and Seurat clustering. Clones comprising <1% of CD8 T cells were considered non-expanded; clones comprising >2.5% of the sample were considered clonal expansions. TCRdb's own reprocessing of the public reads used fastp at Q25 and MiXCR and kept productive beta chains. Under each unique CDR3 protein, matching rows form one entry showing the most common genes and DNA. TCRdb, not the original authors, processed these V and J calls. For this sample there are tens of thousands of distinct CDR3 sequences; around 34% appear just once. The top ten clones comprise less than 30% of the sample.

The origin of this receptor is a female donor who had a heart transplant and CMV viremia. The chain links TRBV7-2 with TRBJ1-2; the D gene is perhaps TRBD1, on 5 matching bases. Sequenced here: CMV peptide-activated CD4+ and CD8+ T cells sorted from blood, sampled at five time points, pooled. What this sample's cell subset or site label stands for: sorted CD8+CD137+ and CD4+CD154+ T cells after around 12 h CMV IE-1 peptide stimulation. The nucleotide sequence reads TGTGCCAGCAGCTTAGCGGTGATATCTGCCGGGACGGTTCCTACCTTC. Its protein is CASSLAVISAGTVPTF.